This entry features one T cell receptor beta chain sequence. Its antigen is unknown. Running of the assay took place at deep level. Assay used: immunoSEQ multiplex PCR; TCRdb lists only in-frame clones, some missing. The data contain about 2.2 million clones, roughly 93% of them singletons. The data are from a study of shared clonotypes between healthy human individuals. CD45RO-negative cells were positively selected for CCR7, leaving out terminally differentiated effector memory CD45RA+ cells. Study findings and constraints: Sequencing depth was expected to affect clonotype sharing among donors.

There are 18 residues in the CDR3. Germline CDR1 SNHLY, CDR2 FYNNEI. V lost 4 bases to trimming and J lost 1 base, with 19 bases between them. The receptor comes from a young man in good health. Some clones in this sample may be carry-over from other donors' samples. The V call is TRBV2, the J call TRBJ2-2, with D unresolved. The sample taken for sequencing was naive CD8+ T cells from PBMCs. CDR3 nucleotides: TGTGCCAGCAGTGTCCCACAGTCGCTCCCTCAGAACACCGGGGAGCTGTTTTTT. It yields the protein CASSVPQSLPQNTGELFF.